Following are 2 T cell receptor beta chains from one sample sequenced in a study of shared T cell receptors in the human thymus. Profiling relied on immunoSEQ multiplex PCR, and the TCRdb table lists in-frame clones only, not all of them. The sample yields around 730,000 clones, roughly 88% seen once. These data were likewise used in another study, on human thymus T cells.

The sequenced sample was thymocytes. Receptors originate from a girl less than two years old with a congenital heart defect.

The chain is built from TRBV5-1 and TRBJ1-2; a possible D gene is TRBD1 (5 bases). The CDR3 runs to 15 residues. V lost 3 bases, J lost 3 bases, and 15 bases lay in between. The V gene's germline CDR1 is SGHRS and CDR2 YFSETQ. The CDR3 DNA sequence: TGCGCCAGCAGCTCCCAGGGACTGATGGACTATGGCTACACCTTC. Protein product: CASSSQGLMDYGYTF. The whole variable domain, remainder taken from reference TRBV5-1 and TRBJ1-2, is KAGVTQTPRYLIKTRGQQVTLSCSPISGHRSVSWYQQTPGQGLQFLFEYFSETQRNKGNFPGRFSGRQFSNSRSEMNVSTLELGDSALYLCASSSQGLMDYGYTFGSGTRLTVV.

This clone was recorded a few times. The V call is TRBV11-2, the J call TRBJ2-7, with D possibly matching TRBD2 (5 bases). Trimming shortened V by 2 bases and J by 7 bases, and 15 bases separated the two germline ends. The CDR3 has 14 residues. CDR1 is SGHAT, CDR2 FQNNGV, per germline. CDR3 region: CASSLSQPRREQYF. The CDR3 DNA is TGTGCCAGCAGCTTAAGTCAGCCCCGGAGGGAGCAGTACTTC.